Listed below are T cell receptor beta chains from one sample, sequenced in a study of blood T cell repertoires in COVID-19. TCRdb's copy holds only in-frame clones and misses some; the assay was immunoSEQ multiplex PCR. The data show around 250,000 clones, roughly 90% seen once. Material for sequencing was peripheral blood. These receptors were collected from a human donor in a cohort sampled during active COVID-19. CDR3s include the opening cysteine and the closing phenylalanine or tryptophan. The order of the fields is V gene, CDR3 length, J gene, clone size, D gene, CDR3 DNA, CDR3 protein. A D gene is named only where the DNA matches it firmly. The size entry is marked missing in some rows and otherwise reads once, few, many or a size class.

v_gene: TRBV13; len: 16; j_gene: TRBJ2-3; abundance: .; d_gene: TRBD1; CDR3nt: TGTGCCAGCAGCTTGGACAGGGGTTTTGGGACAGATACGCAGTATTTT; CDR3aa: CASSLDRGFGTDTQYF
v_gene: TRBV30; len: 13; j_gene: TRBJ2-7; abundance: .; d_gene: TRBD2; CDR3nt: TGTGCCTCCTGGGGGGGTGGGCCTTACGAGCAGTACTTC; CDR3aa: CASWGGGPYEQYF
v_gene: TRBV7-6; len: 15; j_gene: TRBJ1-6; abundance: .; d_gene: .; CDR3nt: TGTGCCAGCAGCCCATCGAGCTCCTATAATTCACCCCTCCACTTT; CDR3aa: CASSPSSSYNSPLHF
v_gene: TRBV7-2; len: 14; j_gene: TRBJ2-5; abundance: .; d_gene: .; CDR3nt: TGTGCCAGCAGCATTTACAGGGATGGAGAGACCCAGTACTTC; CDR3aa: CASSIYRDGETQYF
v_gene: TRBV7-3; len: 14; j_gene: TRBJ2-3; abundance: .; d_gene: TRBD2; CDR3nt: TGTGCCAGCAGCCTTAGCGGGGGCACAGATACGCAGTATTTT; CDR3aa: CASSLSGGTDTQYF
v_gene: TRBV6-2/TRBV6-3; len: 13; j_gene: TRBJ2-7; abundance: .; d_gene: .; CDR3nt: TGTGCCAGCAGTTACGCCGCCAGGGACGAGCAGTACTTC; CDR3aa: CASSYAARDEQYF
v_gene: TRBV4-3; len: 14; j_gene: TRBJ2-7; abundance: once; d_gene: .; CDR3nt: TGCGCCAGCAGCCAAGAAAGGGGATACTACGAGCAGTACTTC; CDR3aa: CASSQERGYYEQYF
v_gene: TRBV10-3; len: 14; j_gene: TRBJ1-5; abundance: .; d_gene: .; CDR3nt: TGTGCCATCAGTCAGGGGTTTGACAATCAGCCCCAGCATTTT; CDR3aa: CAISQGFDNQPQHF
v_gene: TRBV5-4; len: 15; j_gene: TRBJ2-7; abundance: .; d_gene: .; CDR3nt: TGTGCCAGCAGCTTGGGGTCGCTAGCTTCCTACGAGCAGTACTTC; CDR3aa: CASSLGSLASYEQYF
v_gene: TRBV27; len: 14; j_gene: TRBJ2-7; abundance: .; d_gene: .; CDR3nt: TGTGCCAGCAGTGCTGACAGGTTCTCCTACGAGCAGTACTTC; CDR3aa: CASSADRFSYEQYF
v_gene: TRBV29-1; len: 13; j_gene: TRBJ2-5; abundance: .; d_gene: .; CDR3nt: TGCAGCGTTAGAGGGGGGGGTCGGGAGACCCAGTACTTC; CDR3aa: CSVRGGGRETQYF
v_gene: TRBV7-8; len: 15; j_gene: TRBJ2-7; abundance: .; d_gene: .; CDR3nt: TGTGCCAGCAGCTTGACCACAGGACAGTACCACGAGCAGTACTTC; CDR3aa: CASSLTTGQYHEQYF
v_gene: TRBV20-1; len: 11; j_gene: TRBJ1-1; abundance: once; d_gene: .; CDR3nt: TGCAGCCCCACGGGGGGGACTGAAGCTTTCTTT; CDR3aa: CSPTGGTEAFF
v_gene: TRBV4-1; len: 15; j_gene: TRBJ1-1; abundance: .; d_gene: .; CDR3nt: TGCGCCAGCAGCCAAGATCTCCCAGTCCCCACTGAAGCTTTCTTT; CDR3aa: CASSQDLPVPTEAFF
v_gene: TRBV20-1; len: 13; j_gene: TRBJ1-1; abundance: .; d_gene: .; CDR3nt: TGCAGTGCTAGTGACCCTGGGAGGACTGAAGCTTTCTTT; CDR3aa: CSASDPGRTEAFF
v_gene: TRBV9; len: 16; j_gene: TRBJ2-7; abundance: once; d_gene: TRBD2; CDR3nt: TGTGCCAGCAGCGCCGGGAGCGGGAGCCCCTCCTACGAGCAGTACTTC; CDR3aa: CASSAGSGSPSYEQYF
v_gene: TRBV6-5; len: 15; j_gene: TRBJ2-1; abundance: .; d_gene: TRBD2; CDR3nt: TGTGCCAGCAGTTCGTTAGCGGGAAGGGTAAATGAGCAGTTCTTC; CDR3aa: CASSSLAGRVNEQFF
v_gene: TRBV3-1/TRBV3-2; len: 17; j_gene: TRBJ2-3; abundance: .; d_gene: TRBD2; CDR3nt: TGTGCCAGCAGCCAAGGTACACTGGGGGGGGTAACAGATACGCAGTATTTT; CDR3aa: CASSQGTLGGVTDTQYF
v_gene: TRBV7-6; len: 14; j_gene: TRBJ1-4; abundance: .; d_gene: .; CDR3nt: TGTGCCAGCAGCTCGTGGCAGGTCAATGAAAAACTGTTTTTT; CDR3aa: CASSSWQVNEKLFF
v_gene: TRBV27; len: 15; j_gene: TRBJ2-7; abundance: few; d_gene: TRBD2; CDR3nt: TGTGCCAGCAGAGCGGGAGCCATAAATGTCTACGAGCAGTACTTC; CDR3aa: CASRAGAINVYEQYF
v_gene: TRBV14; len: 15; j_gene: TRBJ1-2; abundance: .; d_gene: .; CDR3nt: TGTGCCAGCCGTCCTTCGAGGGACTCCCCCGGGGGCTACACCTTC; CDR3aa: CASRPSRDSPGGYTF
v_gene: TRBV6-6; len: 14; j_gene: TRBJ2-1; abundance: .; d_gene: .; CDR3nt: TGTGCCAGCAAGAGGGCCAGCACCTACAATGAGCAGTTCTTC; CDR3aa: CASKRASTYNEQFF